One and the same sample provided the 17 T cell receptor beta chains below, sequenced in a study of regulatory and conventional T cells in RAG deficiency. TCRdb's copy holds only in-frame clones and misses some; the assay was immunoSEQ multiplex PCR. The sample has about 46,000 clones; about nine tenths are singletons. Genomic DNA came from blood conventional CD4+ T cells gated CD25-low CD127-high. This same sample was also taken into another study, of regulatory T cells. That work states: Amplification used 52 TRBV primers and 13 TRBJ primers.

Sequencing input: CD4+ effector T cells sorted from blood. The receptors derive from a human donor in good health.

The V call is TRBV6-5, the J call TRBJ2-1; D unclear. Germline CDR1 MNHEY, CDR2 SVGAGI. The V gene lost 5 bases and the J gene lost 3 bases, with 11 bases spanning the gap. The CDR3 extends over 14 amino acids. CDR3 in amino acids: CASSGLTLYNEQFF. CDR3 sequence (DNA): TGTGCCAGCAGTGGCTTGACGCTCTACAATGAGCAGTTCTTC.

J is TRBJ2-1 and V is TRBV19, with 8 positions matching TRBD2. V lost 5 bases and J lost 1; bases outside the gene matches: 7. The CDR3 runs 16 residues. Germline lookup yields CDR1 LNHDA and CDR2 SQIVND (reference sequence). CDR3 region: CASSGTSGLSYNEQFF. The CDR3 DNA is TGTGCCAGTAGTGGAACTAGCGGACTGTCCTACAATGAGCAGTTCTTC.

This chain connects TRBV19 to TRBJ2-1; possible D gene TRBD1, 6 bases. Germline-derived CDR1 and CDR2 are LNHDA and SQIVND (reference sequence). The CDR3 is made up of 14 amino acids. Trimming stripped 10 bases from V and 1 base from J, with 14 bases between. The CDR3 protein is CATTRGLSYNEQFF. The CDR3 bases are TGTGCCACTACAAGGGGGTTGTCCTACAATGAGCAGTTCTTC. Looking up the rest from reference TRBV19 and TRBJ2-1 gives the full variable domain: DGGITQSPKYLFRKEGQNVTLSCEQNLNHDAMYWYRQDPGQGLRLIYYSQIVNDFQKGDIAEGYSVSREKKESFPLTVTSAQKNPTAFYLCATTRGLSYNEQFFGPGTRLTVL.

About this clone: This specimen includes other DNA sequences encoding the same CDR3. The chain is built from TRBV28 and TRBJ2-3, with no clear D. The CDR3 totals 20 residues. Germline V gene sequence: CDR1 MDHEN, CDR2 SYDVKM. The V and J ends lost 3 bases and 7 bases respectively, with 32 bases between them. CDR3 sequence: CASSLVGWGAYRAVWNTQYF. The CDR3, as DNA: TGTGCCAGCAGTTTGGTCGGATGGGGTGCGTATCGAGCTGTATGGAATACGCAGTATTTT. Filled out from reference TRBV28 and TRBJ2-3, the complete variable domain reads DVKVTQSSRYLVKRTGEKVFLECVQDMDHENMFWYRQDPGLGLRLIYFSYDVKMKEKGDIPEGYSVSREKKERFSLILESASTNQTSMYLCASSLVGWGAYRAVWNTQYFGPGTRLTVL.

The V and J genes are TRBV5-8 and TRBJ1-3, with no clear D. V lost 4 bases and J 0 bases, leaving 14 bases between the germline ends. The CDR3 spans 16 residues. Per germline, CDR1 SGHTS and CDR2 YDEGEE. The CDR3 is CASSRDDLTSGNTIYF. The CDR3 DNA follows: TGTGCCAGCAGCCGAGATGACTTAACCTCTGGAAACACCATATATTTT.

The rearrangement links TRBV5-1 to TRBJ1-4; tentative D call: TRBD1 (5 bases). Trimming cost V 6 bases and J 7 bases, with 19 bases left between them. CDR3 length equals 15 residues. CDR1 is SGHRS, CDR2 YFSETQ, per germline. CDR3: CASTTGATVGEKLFF. In nucleotides, the CDR3 is TGCGCCAGCACCACCGGGGCCACCGTCGGTGAAAAACTGTTTTTT.

The J gene is TRBJ2-2, the V gene TRBV9; TRBD2 is a possible D gene (5 bases). Germline V gene data show CDR1 as SGDLS and CDR2 as YYNGEE. V lost 0 bases and J 4 bases, leaving 10 bases between the germline ends. The CDR3 is made up of 15 amino acids. CDR3 sequence: CASSVGGEGTGELFF. The CDR3 region has the DNA TGTGCCAGCAGCGTAGGTGGCGAGGGCACCGGGGAGCTGTTTTTT. The variable domain in full, with the rest retrieved from reference TRBV9 and TRBJ2-2, is DSGVTQTPKHLITATGQRVTLRCSPRSGDLSVYWYQQSLDQGLQFLIQYYNGEERAKGNILERFSAQQFPDLHSELNLSSLELGDSALYFCASSVGGEGTGELFFGEGSRLTVL.

This chain connects TRBV5-6 to TRBJ2-5; 7 nucleotides match TRBD1. The CDR3 extends over 16 amino acids. V shed 2 bases, J shed 2 bases, and the junction held 9 bases outside the gene matches. Germline CDR1 reads SGHDT; CDR2 reads YYEEEE. CDR3 amino acids: CASSLPGGRGQETQYF. Written as DNA, the CDR3 is TGTGCCAGCAGCTTACCAGGGGGACGAGGACAAGAGACCCAGTACTTC. The full variable domain, in which reference TRBV5-6 and TRBJ2-5 provide the parts outside the CDR3, is DAGVTQSPTHLIKTRGQQVTLRCSPKSGHDTVSWYQQALGQGPQFIFQYYEEEERQRGNFPDRFSGHQFPNYSSELNVNALLLGDSALYLCASSLPGGRGQETQYFGPGTRLLVL.

This sequence joins TRBV5-1 and TRBJ2-3; D call uncertain. The CDR3 runs 11 residues. In germline, CDR1 is SGHRS, CDR2 YFSETQ. V was clipped by 0 bases and J by 6 bases, with 2 bases between them. This CDR3 reads CASSLEDTQYF. As DNA, the CDR3 is TGCGCCAGCAGCTTGGAGGATACGCAGTATTTT.

This clone was seen only once. V and J are TRBV5-4 and TRBJ2-7, with TRBD1 matching 7 bases. Germline trimming cut 0 bases from V and 11 bases from J; bases unmatched to any gene: 8. Germline V lookup: CDR1 SGHNT, CDR2 YYREEE (reference sequence). The CDR3 loop spans 13 amino acids. CDR3 nucleotides: TGTGCCAGCAGCTTGGGGGACAGCCGTTCGGAGTACTTC. Its translation: CASSLGDSRSEYF. Filled out from reference TRBV5-4 and TRBJ2-7, the complete variable domain reads ETGVTQSPTHLIKTRGQQVTLRCSSQSGHNTVSWYQQALGQGPQFIFQYYREEENGRGNFPPRFSGLQFPNYSSELNVNALELDDSALYLCASSLGDSRSEYFGPGTRLTVT.

The chain is built from TRBV5-4 and TRBJ2-5, with D perhaps TRBD1 (6 bases). Germline V gives CDR1 SGHNT, CDR2 YYREEE (reference sequence). The CDR3 contains 13 residues. V lost 4 bases and J 4 bases, leaving 11 bases between the germline ends. The CDR3 region has the DNA TGTGCCAGCAGCACCCACAGGGCAGAGACCCAGTACTTC. Encoded protein: CASSTHRAETQYF.

This chain links TRBV29-1 with TRBJ1-3, with D perhaps matching TRBD1 (6 bases). Trimming removed 7 bases at V and 2 bases at J, with 15 bases between. This CDR3 is 14 amino acids long. CDR1 SQVTM and CDR2 ANQGSEA come from the germline V gene. CDR3 bases: TGCAGCGCTAAACAGGGAAACGCTGGAAACACCATATATTTT. It translates to CSAKQGNAGNTIYF. Full variable domain (remainder filled in from reference TRBV29-1 and TRBJ1-3): SAVISQKPSRDICQRGTSLTIQCQVDSQVTMMFWYRQQPGQSLTLIATANQGSEATYESGFVIDKFPISRPNLTFSTLTVSNMSPEDSSIYLCSAKQGNAGNTIYFGEGSWLTVV.

The V call is TRBV6-5, the J call TRBJ2-2; D may be TRBD2 (6 bases). Deletions cut 8 bases from V and 5 bases from J, with 12 bases between. This CDR3 comprises 13 residues. Per the germline V gene, CDR1 is MNHEY and CDR2 is SVGAGI. The CDR3 loop reads CASHQEGTGELFF. The CDR3 region has the DNA TGTGCCAGCCACCAGGAGGGGACCGGGGAGCTGTTTTTT.

V usage is TRBV2 and J usage is TRBJ2-7, with D perhaps TRBD1 (6 bases). The CDR3 is 14 residues long. The germline V and J ends were trimmed by 7 bases and 1 base, with 14 bases remaining between them. Germline assignment: CDR1 SNHLY and CDR2 FYNNEI. CDR3 nucleotides: TGTGCCAGCAAGGGCCAGGGGTCATCCTACGAGCAGTACTTC. This gives the protein CASKGQGSSYEQYF.

The genes are TRBV4-1 and TRBJ2-2; D is undetermined. Per the germline V gene, CDR1 is MGHRA and CDR2 is YSYEKL. V dropped 0 bases and J dropped 7 bases, with 6 bases sitting between them. The CDR3 contains 13 residues. CDR3 sequence: CASSQDIVGELFF. The DNA of the CDR3 is TGCGCCAGCAGCCAAGACATCGTCGGGGAGCTGTTTTTT.

The V call is TRBV11-3, the J call TRBJ2-1, with 10 positions matching TRBD2. Germline V lookup: CDR1 SGHNT, CDR2 YENEEA. The CDR3 length is 16 residues. V dropped 7 bases and J dropped 8; count of bases not matched to a gene: 14. CDR3 residues: CASTRGASGSSDEQFF. CDR3 bases: TGTGCCAGCACCCGAGGGGCTAGCGGGAGTAGTGATGAGCAGTTCTTC. Using reference TRBV11-3 and TRBJ2-1 for the parts outside the CDR3, the full variable domain is EAGVVQSPRYKIIEKKQPVAFWCNPISGHNTLYWYLQNLGQGPELLIRYENEEAVDDSQLPKDRFSAERLKGVDSTLKIQPAELGDSAVYLCASTRGASGSSDEQFFGPGTRLTVL.

This chain uses TRBV7-9 with TRBJ1-5; D may be TRBD1 (6 bases). V was trimmed by 1 base and J by 6 bases, leaving 19 bases between them. Germline values: CDR1 SEHNR, CDR2 FQNEAQ (reference sequence). The CDR3 is 17 residues long. CDR3 sequence (DNA): TGTGCCAGCAGCTTAGGCGAAGTCTGGGGGCGTTCTCAGCCCCAGCATTTT. It yields the protein CASSLGEVWGRSQPQHF.